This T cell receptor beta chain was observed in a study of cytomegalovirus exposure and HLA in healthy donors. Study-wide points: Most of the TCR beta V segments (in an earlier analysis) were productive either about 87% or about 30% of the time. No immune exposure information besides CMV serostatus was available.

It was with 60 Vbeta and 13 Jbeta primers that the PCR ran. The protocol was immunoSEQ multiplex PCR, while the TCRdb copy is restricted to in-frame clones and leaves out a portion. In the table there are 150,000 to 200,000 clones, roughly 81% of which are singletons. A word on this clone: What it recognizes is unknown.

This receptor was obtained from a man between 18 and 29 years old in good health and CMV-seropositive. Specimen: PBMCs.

The CDR3 DNA is TGTGCCAGCAGCTCCAGGGGATCCCAAGAGACCCAGTACTTC. Its translation is CASSSRGSQETQYF. J is TRBJ2-5 and V is TRBV4-2, with a possible D match to TRBD1 (6 bases). Looked up from germline, CDR1 is LGHNA and CDR2 is YNFKEQ. Trimming left V 5 bases short and J 1 base short, with 11 bases between. This CDR3 region has 14 residues.